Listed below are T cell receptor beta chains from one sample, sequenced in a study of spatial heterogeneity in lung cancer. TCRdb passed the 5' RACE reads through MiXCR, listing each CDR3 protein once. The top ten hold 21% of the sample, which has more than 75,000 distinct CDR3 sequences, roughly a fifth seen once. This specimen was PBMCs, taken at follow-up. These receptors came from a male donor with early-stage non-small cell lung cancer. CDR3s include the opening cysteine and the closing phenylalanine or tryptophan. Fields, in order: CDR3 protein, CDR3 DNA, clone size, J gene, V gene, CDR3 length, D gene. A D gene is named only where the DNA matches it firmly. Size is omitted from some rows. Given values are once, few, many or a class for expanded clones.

cdr3_aa: CASSRPDTAGETQYF
cdr3_nt: TGTGCCAGCAGTCGACCGGACACAGCGGGCGAGACCCAGTACTTC
clone_size: many
j_call: TRBJ2-5
v_call: TRBV7-2
cdr3_length: 15
d_call: NA

cdr3_aa: CASRRVTNEKLFF
cdr3_nt: TGTGCCAGCAGAAGGGTTACCAATGAAAAACTGTTTTTT
clone_size: NA
j_call: TRBJ1-4
v_call: TRBV27
cdr3_length: 13
d_call: NA

cdr3_aa: CASSLTLADGYTF
cdr3_nt: TGTGCCAGCAGTTTGACTCTTGCCGATGGCTACACCTTC
clone_size: few
j_call: TRBJ1-2
v_call: TRBV27
cdr3_length: 13
d_call: NA

cdr3_aa: CASSELGHIQYF
cdr3_nt: TGCGCCAGCAGTGAACTAGGGCACATTCAGTACTTC
clone_size: NA
j_call: TRBJ2-4
v_call: TRBV10-2
cdr3_length: 12
d_call: NA

cdr3_aa: CASSSQGALRGGYTF
cdr3_nt: TGTGCCAGCAGCTCGCAGGGGGCGCTGAGGGGTGGCTACACCTTC
clone_size: NA
j_call: TRBJ1-2
v_call: TRBV7-2
cdr3_length: 15
d_call: TRBD1

cdr3_aa: CSAPRQSAEKLFF
cdr3_nt: TGCAGTGCTCCGAGGCAGTCCGCTGAAAAACTGTTTTTT
clone_size: few
j_call: TRBJ1-4
v_call: TRBV20-1
cdr3_length: 13
d_call: NA

cdr3_aa: CASSVVDNTEAFF
cdr3_nt: TGTGCCAGCAGCGTAGTGGACAACACTGAAGCTTTCTTT
clone_size: NA
j_call: TRBJ1-1
v_call: TRBV9
cdr3_length: 13
d_call: NA

cdr3_aa: CASSRGSRSGGDTQYF
cdr3_nt: TGTGCCAGCAGTCGTGGATCACGTTCGGGGGGAGATACGCAGTATTTT
clone_size: few
j_call: TRBJ2-3
v_call: TRBV6-2/TRBV6-3
cdr3_length: 16
d_call: TRBD2

cdr3_aa: CASSQDLLLDSNVADGYTF
cdr3_nt: TGCGCCAGCAGCCAAGATTTATTGCTCGACAGCAATGTAGCAGATGGCTACACCTTC
clone_size: few
j_call: TRBJ1-2
v_call: TRBV4-1
cdr3_length: 19
d_call: NA

cdr3_aa: CSARPGQLMNTEAFF
cdr3_nt: TGCAGTGCTAGACCTGGACAGCTCATGAACACTGAAGCTTTCTTT
clone_size: NA
j_call: TRBJ1-1
v_call: TRBV20-1
cdr3_length: 15
d_call: NA

cdr3_aa: CSATEDSNQPQHF
cdr3_nt: TGCAGTGCCACCGAAGATAGCAATCAGCCCCAGCATTTT
clone_size: NA
j_call: TRBJ1-5
v_call: TRBV20-1
cdr3_length: 13
d_call: NA

cdr3_aa: CSARDRGNEKLFF
cdr3_nt: TGCAGTGCTAGAGACAGGGGAAATGAAAAACTGTTTTTT
clone_size: once
j_call: TRBJ1-4
v_call: TRBV20-1
cdr3_length: 13
d_call: NA

cdr3_aa: CASSEAQDISSYEQYF
cdr3_nt: TGTGCCAGCAGTGAAGCGCAGGATATTAGCTCCTACGAGCAGTACTTC
clone_size: many
j_call: TRBJ2-7
v_call: TRBV2
cdr3_length: 16
d_call: NA

cdr3_aa: CASSGGGYTGELFF
cdr3_nt: TGTGCCAGCAGTGGAGGGGGGTACACCGGGGAGCTGTTTTTT
clone_size: NA
j_call: TRBJ2-2
v_call: TRBV3-1
cdr3_length: 14
d_call: NA

cdr3_aa: CASSHGTSGYNEQFF
cdr3_nt: TGTGCCAGCAGCCACGGGACTAGCGGTTACAATGAGCAGTTCTTC
clone_size: NA
j_call: TRBJ2-1
v_call: TRBV9
cdr3_length: 15
d_call: TRBD2

cdr3_aa: CSAPYAQSTGSPLHF
cdr3_nt: TGCAGTGCCCCCTACGCGCAGTCGACTGGTTCACCCCTCCACTTT
clone_size: NA
j_call: TRBJ1-6
v_call: TRBV20-1
cdr3_length: 15
d_call: NA

cdr3_aa: CASSLVSRQTNTGELFF
cdr3_nt: TGCGCCAGCAGCTTGGTCTCGAGACAGACAAACACCGGGGAGCTGTTTTTT
clone_size: NA
j_call: TRBJ2-2
v_call: TRBV5-1
cdr3_length: 17
d_call: NA